The present T cell receptor beta chain was sequenced within a study of cytomegalovirus exposure and HLA in healthy donors. The CDR3 runs 13 residues. From germline, CDR1 is ENHRY and CDR2 SYGVKD. Trimming took 4 bases from V and 4 from J, leaving 8 bases between them. In regard to this clone: What it recognizes is unknown.

Primers included in the PCR were 60 Vbeta and 13 Jbeta primers. Authors' analysis steps: Later analysis identified tens of millions of unique TCR beta chains, about 10 million shared. Assay: immunoSEQ multiplex PCR; the TCRdb copy retains only in-frame clones and omits some. Clonal size and the V and J genes are those of that table, whereas D and trimming came from the DNA. The sample holds around 200,000 clones, around 74% seen once. Broader study findings: According to the study, some 160 TCR beta chains were cytomegalovirus-associated.

The specimen was PBMCs. The chain joins TRBV10-3 to TRBJ1-5; no clear D gene. The clonotype comes from a male donor in good health and CMV-seronegative. DNA for the CDR3: TGTGCCATCAGTGGAGGACTGAATCAGCCCCAGCATTTT. This encodes CAISGGLNQPQHF.